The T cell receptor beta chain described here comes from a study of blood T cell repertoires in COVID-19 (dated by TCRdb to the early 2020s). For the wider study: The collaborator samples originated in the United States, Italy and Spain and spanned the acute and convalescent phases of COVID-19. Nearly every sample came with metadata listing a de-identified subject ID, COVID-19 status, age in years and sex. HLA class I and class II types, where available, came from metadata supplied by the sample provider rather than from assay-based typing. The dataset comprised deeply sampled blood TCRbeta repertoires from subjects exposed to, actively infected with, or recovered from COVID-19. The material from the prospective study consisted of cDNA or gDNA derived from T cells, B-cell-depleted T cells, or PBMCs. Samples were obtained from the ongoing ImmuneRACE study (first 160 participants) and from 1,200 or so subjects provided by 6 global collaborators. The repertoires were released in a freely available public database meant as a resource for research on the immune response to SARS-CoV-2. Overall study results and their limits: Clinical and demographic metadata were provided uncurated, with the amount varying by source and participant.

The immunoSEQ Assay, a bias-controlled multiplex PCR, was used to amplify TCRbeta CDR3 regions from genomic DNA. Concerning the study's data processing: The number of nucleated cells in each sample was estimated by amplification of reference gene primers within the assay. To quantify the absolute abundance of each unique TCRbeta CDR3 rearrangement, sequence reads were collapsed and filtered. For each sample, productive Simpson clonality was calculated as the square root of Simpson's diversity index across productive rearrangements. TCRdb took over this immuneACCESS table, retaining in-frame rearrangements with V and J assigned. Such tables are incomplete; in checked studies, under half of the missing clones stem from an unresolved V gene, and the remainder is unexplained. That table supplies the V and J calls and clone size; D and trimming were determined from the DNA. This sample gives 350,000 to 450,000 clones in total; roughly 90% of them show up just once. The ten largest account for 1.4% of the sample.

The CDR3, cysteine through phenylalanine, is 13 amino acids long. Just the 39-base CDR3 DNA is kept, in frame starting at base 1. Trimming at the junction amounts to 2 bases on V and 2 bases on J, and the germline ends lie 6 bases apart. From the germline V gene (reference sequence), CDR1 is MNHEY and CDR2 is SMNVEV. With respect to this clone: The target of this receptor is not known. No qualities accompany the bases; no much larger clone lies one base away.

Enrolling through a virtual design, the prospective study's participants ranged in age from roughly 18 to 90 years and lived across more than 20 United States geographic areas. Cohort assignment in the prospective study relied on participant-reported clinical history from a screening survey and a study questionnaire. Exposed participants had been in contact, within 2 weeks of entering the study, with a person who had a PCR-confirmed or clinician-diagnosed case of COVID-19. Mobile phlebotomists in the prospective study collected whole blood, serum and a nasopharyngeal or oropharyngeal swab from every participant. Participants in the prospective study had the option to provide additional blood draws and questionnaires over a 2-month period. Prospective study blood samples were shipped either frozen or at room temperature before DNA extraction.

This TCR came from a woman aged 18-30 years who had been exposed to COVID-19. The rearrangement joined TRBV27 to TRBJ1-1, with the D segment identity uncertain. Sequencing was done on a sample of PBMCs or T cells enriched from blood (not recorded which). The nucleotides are TGTGCCAGCAGTTTAATGACAAACACTGAAGCTTTCTTT. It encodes CASSLMTNTEAFF.